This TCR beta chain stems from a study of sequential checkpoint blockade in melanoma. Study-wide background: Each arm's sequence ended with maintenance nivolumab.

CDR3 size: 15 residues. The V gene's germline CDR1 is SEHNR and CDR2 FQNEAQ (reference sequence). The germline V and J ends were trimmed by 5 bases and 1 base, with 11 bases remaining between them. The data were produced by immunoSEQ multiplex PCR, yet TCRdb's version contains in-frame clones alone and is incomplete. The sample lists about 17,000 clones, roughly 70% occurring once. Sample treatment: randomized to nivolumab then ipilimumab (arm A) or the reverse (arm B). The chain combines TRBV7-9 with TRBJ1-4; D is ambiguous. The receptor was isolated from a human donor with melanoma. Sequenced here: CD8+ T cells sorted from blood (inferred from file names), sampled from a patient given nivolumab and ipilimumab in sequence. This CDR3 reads CASSQRVGTNEKLFF. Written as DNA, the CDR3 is TGTGCCAGCAGCCAGCGAGTAGGAACTAATGAAAAACTGTTTTTT.